This is a list of T cell receptor beta chains from one sample in a study of identifying expanded T cells in peripheral blood. Here immunoSEQ multiplex PCR was the method, and the copy in TCRdb shows in-frame clones only, minus some. The sample includes around 80,000 clones, 75% to 90% of them seen just once. Sequencing was carried out using blood. These receptor sequences come from a person between 18 and 75 years old in good health. Each CDR3 is given with its conserved first and last residue. Each record gives: D gene, J gene, CDR3 length, V gene, clone size, CDR3 protein, CDR3 DNA. A D gene is named only where the DNA matches it firmly. Not all rows give a size; the values are once, few, many and, for expanded clones, a class.

d_call: NA
j_call: TRBJ1-1
cdr3_length: 14
v_call: TRBV1
clone_size: NA
cdr3_aa: CTSSQNRVNTEAFF
cdr3_nt: TGCACCAGCAGCCAAAATAGGGTGAACACTGAAGCTTTCTTT

d_call: NA
j_call: TRBJ1-2
cdr3_length: 13
v_call: TRBV25-1
clone_size: NA
cdr3_aa: CASSERGSNGYTF
cdr3_nt: TGTGCCAGCAGTGAACGGGGGAGCAATGGCTACACCTTC

d_call: NA
j_call: TRBJ2-7
cdr3_length: 12
v_call: TRBV11-2
clone_size: NA
cdr3_aa: CASSLAGYEQYF
cdr3_nt: TGTGCCAGCAGCTTAGCTGGGTACGAGCAGTACTTC

d_call: NA
j_call: TRBJ2-1
cdr3_length: 11
v_call: TRBV20-1
clone_size: NA
cdr3_aa: CSASPEGEQFF
cdr3_nt: TGCAGTGCATCGCCGGAGGGGGAGCAGTTCTTC

d_call: TRBD2
j_call: TRBJ2-3
cdr3_length: 16
v_call: TRBV11-3
clone_size: NA
cdr3_aa: CASSLGTSGRSDTQYF
cdr3_nt: TGTGCCAGCAGCTTGGGGACTAGCGGGAGAAGCGATACGCAGTATTTT

d_call: TRBD2
j_call: TRBJ2-1
cdr3_length: 18
v_call: TRBV7-3
clone_size: NA
cdr3_aa: CASSLTDFLAGGHNEQFF
cdr3_nt: TGTGCCAGCAGCTTAACGGACTTTCTAGCGGGAGGACACAATGAGCAGTTCTTC

d_call: NA
j_call: TRBJ1-2
cdr3_length: 14
v_call: TRBV28
clone_size: NA
cdr3_aa: CASSLSGESYGYTF
cdr3_nt: TGTGCCAGCAGTTTATCAGGGGAAAGCTATGGCTACACCTTC

d_call: NA
j_call: TRBJ1-1
cdr3_length: 11
v_call: TRBV29-1
clone_size: once
cdr3_aa: CSPEVGTEAFF
cdr3_nt: TGCAGCCCCGAAGTTGGCACTGAAGCTTTCTTT

d_call: NA
j_call: TRBJ2-3
cdr3_length: 14
v_call: TRBV11-2
clone_size: NA
cdr3_aa: CASSFTWATDTQYF
cdr3_nt: TGTGCCAGCAGCTTTACGTGGGCCACAGATACGCAGTATTTT

d_call: NA
j_call: TRBJ2-1
cdr3_length: 15
v_call: TRBV7-8
clone_size: NA
cdr3_aa: CASSLSGGRYNEQFF
cdr3_nt: TGTGCCAGCAGCTTAAGTGGGGGGAGATACAATGAGCAGTTCTTC

d_call: TRBD2
j_call: TRBJ2-7
cdr3_length: 13
v_call: TRBV5-1
clone_size: NA
cdr3_aa: CASCGSLSDEQYF
cdr3_nt: TGCGCCAGCTGCGGGAGTCTATCGGACGAGCAGTACTTC

d_call: NA
j_call: TRBJ2-3
cdr3_length: 16
v_call: TRBV7-2
clone_size: NA
cdr3_aa: CASSIGAAAGTDTQYF
cdr3_nt: TGTGCCAGCAGCATCGGCGCGGCAGCTGGCACAGATACGCAGTATTTT

d_call: TRBD1
j_call: TRBJ2-1
cdr3_length: 15
v_call: TRBV7-9
clone_size: NA
cdr3_aa: CASRGQGSSYNEQFF
cdr3_nt: TGTGCCAGCAGGGGACAGGGGAGCTCCTACAATGAGCAGTTCTTC

d_call: NA
j_call: TRBJ1-5
cdr3_length: 13
v_call: TRBV30
clone_size: NA
cdr3_aa: CAWRGFGDGPQHF
cdr3_nt: TGTGCCTGGAGAGGATTCGGGGATGGGCCCCAGCATTTT

d_call: TRBD2
j_call: TRBJ2-5
cdr3_length: 18
v_call: TRBV5-4
clone_size: once
cdr3_aa: CASSFLLSEGGTFETQYF
cdr3_nt: TGTGCCAGCAGCTTTTTGTTAAGCGAGGGAGGGACGTTCGAGACCCAGTACTTC

d_call: NA
j_call: TRBJ1-3
cdr3_length: 15
v_call: TRBV5-1
clone_size: NA
cdr3_aa: CASSLAGQSGNTIYF
cdr3_nt: TGCGCCAGCAGCTTGGCCGGTCAATCTGGAAACACCATATATTTT

d_call: NA
j_call: TRBJ2-2
cdr3_length: 15
v_call: TRBV28
clone_size: NA
cdr3_aa: CASSLSPGYPGELFF
cdr3_nt: TGTGCCAGCAGCCTATCTCCAGGGTATCCCGGGGAGCTGTTTTTT

d_call: NA
j_call: TRBJ1-6
cdr3_length: 16
v_call: TRBV7-2
clone_size: NA
cdr3_aa: CASSFEGRVYNSPLHF
cdr3_nt: TGTGCCAGCAGCTTTGAGGGAAGGGTGTATAATTCACCCCTCCACTTT

d_call: NA
j_call: TRBJ1-5
cdr3_length: 14
v_call: TRBV4-3
clone_size: NA
cdr3_aa: CASSQDQGNQPQHF
cdr3_nt: TGCGCCAGCAGCCAAGACCAGGGGAATCAGCCCCAGCATTTT

d_call: NA
j_call: TRBJ1-1
cdr3_length: 13
v_call: TRBV2
clone_size: NA
cdr3_aa: CASHPLGDTEAFF
cdr3_nt: TGTGCCAGCCACCCCCTGGGGGACACTGAAGCTTTCTTT

d_call: TRBD1
j_call: TRBJ2-6
cdr3_length: 17
v_call: TRBV30
clone_size: NA
cdr3_aa: CAWSVARDSSGANVLTF
cdr3_nt: TGTGCCTGGAGTGTAGCCCGGGACAGCTCTGGGGCCAACGTCCTGACTTTC

d_call: NA
j_call: TRBJ1-3
cdr3_length: 17
v_call: TRBV15
clone_size: few
cdr3_aa: CATSRGGTRSAGNTIYF
cdr3_nt: TGTGCCACCAGCAGAGGGGGAACCCGGTCTGCTGGAAACACCATATATTTT

d_call: TRBD2
j_call: TRBJ2-5
cdr3_length: 15
v_call: TRBV30
clone_size: few
cdr3_aa: CAWRRVAGRVETQYF
cdr3_nt: TGTGCCTGGAGGAGGGTAGCGGGACGAGTCGAGACCCAGTACTTC

d_call: TRBD2
j_call: TRBJ2-5
cdr3_length: 14
v_call: TRBV2
clone_size: NA
cdr3_aa: CASEKGLAEETQYF
cdr3_nt: TGTGCCAGCGAGAAGGGACTAGCGGAAGAGACCCAGTACTTC

d_call: NA
j_call: TRBJ1-6
cdr3_length: 12
v_call: TRBV6-6
clone_size: NA
cdr3_aa: CASRGSDSPLHF
cdr3_nt: TGTGCCAGCAGAGGGTCCGATTCACCCCTCCACTTT

d_call: TRBD2
j_call: TRBJ2-1
cdr3_length: 16
v_call: TRBV7-2
clone_size: once
cdr3_aa: CASSWRTSSSYNEQFF
cdr3_nt: TGTGCCAGCAGCTGGCGGACTAGCAGCTCCTACAATGAGCAGTTCTTC

d_call: NA
j_call: TRBJ2-7
cdr3_length: 14
v_call: TRBV11-2
clone_size: NA
cdr3_aa: CASSARRGGSEQYF
cdr3_nt: TGTGCCAGCAGCGCTAGGAGGGGTGGTTCCGAGCAGTACTTC

d_call: NA
j_call: TRBJ1-1
cdr3_length: 16
v_call: TRBV18
clone_size: NA
cdr3_aa: CASSPTRAETRTEAFF
cdr3_nt: TGTGCCAGCTCACCGACCCGCGCCGAGACAAGGACTGAAGCTTTCTTT

d_call: TRBD1
j_call: TRBJ2-7
cdr3_length: 14
v_call: TRBV18
clone_size: NA
cdr3_aa: CASSPRTGDGEQYF
cdr3_nt: TGTGCCAGCTCTCCTAGGACAGGGGACGGCGAGCAGTACTTC

d_call: NA
j_call: TRBJ2-7
cdr3_length: 16
v_call: TRBV21-1
clone_size: once
cdr3_aa: CASSKRWRRKPYEQYF
cdr3_nt: TGTGCCAGCAGCAAACGATGGAGACGAAAGCCCTACGAGCAGTACTTC

d_call: NA
j_call: TRBJ1-4
cdr3_length: 15
v_call: TRBV7-2
clone_size: NA
cdr3_aa: CASSVSGTGSFGLFF
cdr3_nt: TGTGCCAGCAGCGTCTCCGGGACGGGGAGTTTTGGACTGTTTTTT

d_call: NA
j_call: TRBJ1-4
cdr3_length: 15
v_call: TRBV7-6
clone_size: NA
cdr3_aa: CASSATGRGGEKLFF
cdr3_nt: TGTGCCAGCAGTGCCACCGGGCGGGGTGGTGAAAAACTGTTTTTT

d_call: TRBD2
j_call: TRBJ2-1
cdr3_length: 15
v_call: TRBV7-2
clone_size: NA
cdr3_aa: CASRPRLAGDNEQFF
cdr3_nt: TGTGCCAGCAGACCGAGACTAGCGGGAGATAATGAGCAGTTCTTC

d_call: TRBD1
j_call: TRBJ1-1
cdr3_length: 15
v_call: TRBV5-5
clone_size: NA
cdr3_aa: CASSLGQGANTEAFF
cdr3_nt: TGTGCCAGCAGCTTGGGACAGGGGGCGAACACTGAAGCTTTCTTT

d_call: NA
j_call: TRBJ1-6
cdr3_length: 14
v_call: TRBV5-1
clone_size: once
cdr3_aa: CASSGGERNSPLHF
cdr3_nt: TGCGCCAGCAGCGGTGGGGAGAGGAATTCACCCCTCCACTTT

d_call: NA
j_call: TRBJ2-7
cdr3_length: 14
v_call: TRBV15
clone_size: NA
cdr3_aa: CATKSDPYSYEQYF
cdr3_nt: TGTGCCACCAAGTCAGACCCTTACTCCTACGAGCAGTACTTC

d_call: NA
j_call: TRBJ2-1
cdr3_length: 13
v_call: TRBV9
clone_size: NA
cdr3_aa: CASSVWPGEEQFF
cdr3_nt: TGTGCCAGCAGCGTATGGCCCGGGGAGGAGCAGTTCTTC

d_call: NA
j_call: TRBJ2-7
cdr3_length: 18
v_call: TRBV7-2
clone_size: NA
cdr3_aa: CASSLGRNGAGGLGEQYF
cdr3_nt: TGTGCCAGCAGCTTAGGGAGGAATGGGGCAGGGGGGCTGGGCGAGCAGTACTTC

d_call: NA
j_call: TRBJ2-7
cdr3_length: 12
v_call: TRBV28
clone_size: NA
cdr3_aa: CASSLDLYEQYF
cdr3_nt: TGTGCCAGCAGCTTAGACCTCTACGAGCAGTACTTC

d_call: NA
j_call: TRBJ1-1
cdr3_length: 13
v_call: TRBV6-5
clone_size: NA
cdr3_aa: CASSRELYTEAFF
cdr3_nt: TGTGCCAGCAGTCGAGAGTTATACACTGAAGCTTTCTTT

d_call: NA
j_call: TRBJ2-1
cdr3_length: 13
v_call: TRBV9
clone_size: NA
cdr3_aa: CASSVGSSDEQFF
cdr3_nt: TGTGCCAGCAGCGTAGGAAGTAGTGATGAGCAGTTCTTC

d_call: NA
j_call: TRBJ1-4
cdr3_length: 14
v_call: TRBV19
clone_size: NA
cdr3_aa: CASSTPGRREKLFF
cdr3_nt: TGTGCCAGTAGTACGCCAGGGAGGCGAGAAAAACTGTTTTTT

d_call: NA
j_call: TRBJ1-2
cdr3_length: 12
v_call: TRBV28
clone_size: NA
cdr3_aa: CASSLQGYGYTF
cdr3_nt: TGTGCCAGCAGTTTGCAAGGGTATGGCTACACCTTC

d_call: NA
j_call: TRBJ1-2
cdr3_length: 11
v_call: TRBV9
clone_size: NA
cdr3_aa: CASSADYGYTF
cdr3_nt: TGTGCCAGCAGCGCGGATTATGGCTACACCTTC

d_call: NA
j_call: TRBJ1-2
cdr3_length: 13
v_call: TRBV7-2
clone_size: NA
cdr3_aa: CASSFVDVGGYTF
cdr3_nt: TGTGCCAGCAGCTTCGTGGACGTAGGGGGCTACACCTTC

d_call: TRBD2
j_call: TRBJ2-1
cdr3_length: 17
v_call: TRBV9
clone_size: NA
cdr3_aa: CASSVALRGLAGYEQFF
cdr3_nt: TGTGCCAGCAGCGTAGCTTTGAGAGGACTAGCGGGCTATGAGCAGTTCTTC

d_call: TRBD2
j_call: TRBJ2-1
cdr3_length: 18
v_call: TRBV4-1
clone_size: NA
cdr3_aa: CASSQGVWTSGSFYEQFF
cdr3_nt: TGCGCCAGCAGCCAAGGGGTTTGGACTAGCGGGAGTTTCTATGAGCAGTTCTTC

d_call: TRBD1
j_call: TRBJ2-3
cdr3_length: 16
v_call: TRBV5-1
clone_size: NA
cdr3_aa: CASSLAGQEFTDTQYF
cdr3_nt: TGCGCCAGCAGCTTGGCGGGACAGGAGTTCACAGATACGCAGTATTTT

d_call: TRBD1
j_call: TRBJ2-2
cdr3_length: 18
v_call: TRBV28
clone_size: NA
cdr3_aa: CASSLDKGGTGLTGELFF
cdr3_nt: TGTGCCAGCAGTTTAGACAAAGGCGGGACAGGGCTGACCGGGGAGCTGTTTTTT

d_call: NA
j_call: TRBJ2-1
cdr3_length: 15
v_call: TRBV7-6
clone_size: NA
cdr3_aa: CASSTYLSSYNEQFF
cdr3_nt: TGTGCCAGCAGCACTTACCTTAGCTCCTACAATGAGCAGTTCTTC

d_call: NA
j_call: TRBJ2-5
cdr3_length: 15
v_call: TRBV4-2
clone_size: NA
cdr3_aa: CASSHFASPQETQYF
cdr3_nt: TGTGCCAGCAGCCACTTCGCTAGCCCCCAAGAGACCCAGTACTTC

d_call: NA
j_call: TRBJ2-7
cdr3_length: 12
v_call: TRBV30
clone_size: NA
cdr3_aa: CAWSVHSYEQYF
cdr3_nt: TGTGCCTGGAGTGTACACTCCTACGAGCAGTACTTC

d_call: TRBD1
j_call: TRBJ2-3
cdr3_length: 18
v_call: TRBV19
clone_size: NA
cdr3_aa: CASSRPTGGEGSTDTQYF
cdr3_nt: TGTGCCAGTAGCCGCCCGACAGGGGGCGAAGGGAGCACAGATACGCAGTATTTT

d_call: NA
j_call: TRBJ2-7
cdr3_length: 12
v_call: TRBV28
clone_size: NA
cdr3_aa: CASSPRGSEQYF
cdr3_nt: TGTGCCAGCAGCCCCCGAGGGAGCGAGCAGTACTTC

d_call: NA
j_call: TRBJ2-1
cdr3_length: 13
v_call: TRBV7-3
clone_size: NA
cdr3_aa: CASSIGMNNEQFF
cdr3_nt: TGTGCCAGCAGCATCGGGATGAACAATGAGCAGTTCTTC

d_call: NA
j_call: TRBJ2-3
cdr3_length: 15
v_call: TRBV10-3
clone_size: NA
cdr3_aa: CAISEPGGRTDTQYF
cdr3_nt: TGTGCCATCAGTGAGCCGGGGGGCCGCACAGATACGCAGTATTTT

d_call: TRBD1
j_call: TRBJ1-5
cdr3_length: 16
v_call: TRBV6-1
clone_size: once
cdr3_aa: CASSEQPGGSNQPQHF
cdr3_nt: TGTGCCAGCAGTGAACAGCCAGGGGGTAGCAATCAGCCCCAGCATTTT

d_call: NA
j_call: TRBJ2-7
cdr3_length: 12
v_call: TRBV7-2
clone_size: NA
cdr3_aa: CASSLSTYEQYF
cdr3_nt: TGTGCCAGCAGCTTGTCCACCTACGAGCAGTACTTC

d_call: NA
j_call: TRBJ2-5
cdr3_length: 11
v_call: TRBV30
clone_size: NA
cdr3_aa: CAWSVRETQYF
cdr3_nt: TGTGCCTGGAGTGTACGGGAGACCCAGTACTTC